The source of this TCR beta chain is a study of OX40 agonist ivuxolimab in advanced cancers. Some clones are missing from TCRdb's copy, which holds only in-frame ones; the method was immunoSEQ multiplex PCR. This table has fewer than 100,000 clones, roughly four fifths appearing once. The germline V gene encodes CDR1 MNHNS and CDR2 SASEGT. With 3 bases removed from V and 7 bases from J, the gap between germline ends came to 9 bases. The CDR3 is 12 residues long. This material consisted of CD4+ or CD8+ T cells sorted from blood, taken in a trial of the OX40 agonist ivuxolimab. J is TRBJ1-2 and V is TRBV6-1, with unresolved D. The clonotype comes from an adult with an advanced solid tumor such as melanoma, head and neck, liver or kidney cancer. Here the CDR3 DNA reads TGTGCCAGCAGTGACAGGTGGGCTGGCTACACCTTC. Translation gives CASSDRWAGYTF.